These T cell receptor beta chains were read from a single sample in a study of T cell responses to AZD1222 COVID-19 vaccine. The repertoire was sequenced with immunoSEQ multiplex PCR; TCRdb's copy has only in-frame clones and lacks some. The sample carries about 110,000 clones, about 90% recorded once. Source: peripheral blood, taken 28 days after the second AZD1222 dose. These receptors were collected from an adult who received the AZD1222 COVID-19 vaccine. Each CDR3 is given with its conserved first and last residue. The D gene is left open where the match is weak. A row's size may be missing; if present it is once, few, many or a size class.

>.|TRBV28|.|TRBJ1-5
TGTGCCAGCACCACCCATTGGGGGGGCGCGGGGGAGCAGCCCCAGCATTTT
CASTTHWGGAGEQPQHF
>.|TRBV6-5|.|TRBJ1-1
TGTGCCACCCGATGGGGTAACACTGAAGCTTTCTTT
CATRWGNTEAFF
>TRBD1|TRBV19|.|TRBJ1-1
TGTGCCAGTAGTGCCCGACAGGGGGAAGTTCGGGACACTGAAGCTTTCTTT
CASSARQGEVRDTEAFF
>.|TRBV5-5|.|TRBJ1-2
TGTGCCAGCAGCTTGGGTTATACTGAGCACTATGGCTACACCTTC
CASSLGYTEHYGYTF
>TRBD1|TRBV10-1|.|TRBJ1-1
TGCGCCAGCAGTGAGTACGCAGGGGGAATGGGTGAAGCTTTCTTT
CASSEYAGGMGEAFF
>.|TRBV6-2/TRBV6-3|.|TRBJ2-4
TGTGCCAGCAGTCGCAAATCCGGGCCACCCCGGGGGAACATTCAGTACTTC
CASSRKSGPPRGNIQYF
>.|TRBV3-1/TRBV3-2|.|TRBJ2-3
TGTGCCAGCAGCCAAGTCTCAGATACGCAGTATTTT
CASSQVSDTQYF
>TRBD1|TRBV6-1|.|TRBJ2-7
TGTGCCAGCAGTGACGGGACAGGGTCCACCTACGAGCAGTACTTC
CASSDGTGSTYEQYF
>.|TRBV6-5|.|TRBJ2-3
TGTGCCAGCAGCCTGTTGGCGACCCGTCGAGATACGCAGTATTTT
CASSLLATRRDTQYF
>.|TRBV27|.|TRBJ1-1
TGTGCCAGCAGTACAACAGGGCTTCACACTGAAGCTTTCTTT
CASSTTGLHTEAFF
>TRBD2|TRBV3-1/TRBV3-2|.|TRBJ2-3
TGTGCCAGCAGCCAATTACGGGAGGGAAGAGATACGCAGTATTTT
CASSQLREGRDTQYF
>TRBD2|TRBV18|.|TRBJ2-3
TGTGCCAGCTCACTCGGGGGGGCCGGCACAGATACGCAGTATTTT
CASSLGGAGTDTQYF
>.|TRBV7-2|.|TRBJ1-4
TGTGCCAGCAGCTCCGGGCGGAATGAAAAACTGTTTTTT
CASSSGRNEKLFF
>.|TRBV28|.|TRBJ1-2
TGTGCCAGCAGTCCACAGCATTGGGATGGCTACACCTTC
CASSPQHWDGYTF
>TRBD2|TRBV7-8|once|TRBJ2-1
TGTGCCAGCAGCTTAGGCCTAGCGGGGGGATCGTTCTTC
CASSLGLAGGSFF
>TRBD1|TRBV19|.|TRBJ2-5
TGTGCCAGTAGTAAAACCGGGACAGGACAAGAGACCCAGTACTTC
CASSKTGTGQETQYF
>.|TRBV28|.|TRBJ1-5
TGTGCCAGCAGTCGACGGAATAGCAATCAGCCCCAGCATTTT
CASSRRNSNQPQHF
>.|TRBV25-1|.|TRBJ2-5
TGTGCCAGCAGAGTCAGGGAGACCCAGTACTTC
CASRVRETQYF
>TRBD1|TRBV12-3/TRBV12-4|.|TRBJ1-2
TGTGCCAGCAGTTTAGGGACAGGGTATGGCTACACCTTC
CASSLGTGYGYTF
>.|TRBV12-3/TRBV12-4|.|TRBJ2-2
TGTGCCAGCAGCCGACCATACACCGGGGAGCTGTTTTTT
CASSRPYTGELFF
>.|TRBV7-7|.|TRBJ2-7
TGCGCTAGCAGCCGAGATATTACCTACGAGCAGTACTTC
CASSRDITYEQYF
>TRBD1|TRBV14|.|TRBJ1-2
TGTGCCAGCAGTCAACAGGGGGCGTTTGCTGGCTACACCTTC
CASSQQGAFAGYTF
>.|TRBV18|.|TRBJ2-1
TGTGCCAGCTCACCACCGTCGGCAGGGTCCTACAATGAGCAGTTCTTC
CASSPPSAGSYNEQFF
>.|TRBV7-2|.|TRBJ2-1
TGTGCCAGCAGCTTAGCCAGCCCCGCTTACAATGAGCAGTTCTTC
CASSLASPAYNEQFF
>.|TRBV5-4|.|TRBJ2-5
TGTGCCAGCAGCTTGGTGACAGAGACCCAGTACTTC
CASSLVTETQYF
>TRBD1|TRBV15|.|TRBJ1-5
TGTGCCACCAGCACCGGACAGGGGGGGCCTTTCGATCAGCCCCAGCATTTT
CATSTGQGGPFDQPQHF
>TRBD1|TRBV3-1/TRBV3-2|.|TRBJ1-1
TGTGCCAGCAGCCAATGGACAGGGATGAACACTGAAGCTTTCTTT
CASSQWTGMNTEAFF
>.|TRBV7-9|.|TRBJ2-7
TGTGCCAGCAGCCCCCCGACATATTCCTACGAGCAGTACTTC
CASSPPTYSYEQYF
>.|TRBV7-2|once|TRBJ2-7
TGTGCCAGCAGCTTCTCTGACGAGCAGTACTTC
CASSFSDEQYF
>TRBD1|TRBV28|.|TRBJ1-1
TGTGCCAGCAGTACAGGGGGAACTGAAGCTTTCTTT
CASSTGGTEAFF
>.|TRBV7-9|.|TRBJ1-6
TGTGCCAGCAGCTCTGAGTCTGGAAGGAATTCACCCCTCCACTTT
CASSSESGRNSPLHF
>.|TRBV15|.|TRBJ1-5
TGTGCCACCAGGTTACCTACAAGGCGGACGGATCAGCCCCAGCATTTT
CATRLPTRRTDQPQHF
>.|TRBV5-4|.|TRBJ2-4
TGTGCCAGCACCGACTTAGGGCAGTATAACATTCAGTACTTC
CASTDLGQYNIQYF
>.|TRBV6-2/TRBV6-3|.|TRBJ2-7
TGTGCCAGCAGCAAGACAGGTTATTTGCAGTACTTC
CASSKTGYLQYF
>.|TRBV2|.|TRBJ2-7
TGTGCCAGCAGATACGAGACCTACGAGCAGTACTTC
CASRYETYEQYF
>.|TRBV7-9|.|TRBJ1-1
TGTGCCAGCAGCCCCCAGGTCGAGGTCGCACGGGCTTTCTTT
CASSPQVEVARAFF
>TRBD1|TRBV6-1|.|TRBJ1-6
TGTGCCAGCAGTGAACGGCAGGGGGCTTACTATAATTCACCCCTCCACTTT
CASSERQGAYYNSPLHF
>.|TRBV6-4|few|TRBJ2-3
TGTGCCAGCAGTGAAGGCCTAGCCTCAGATACGCAGTATTTT
CASSEGLASDTQYF
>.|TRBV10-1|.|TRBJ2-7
TGCGCCACCCCCACAGGAGGCAGACTATCCTACGAGCAGTACTTC
CATPTGGRLSYEQYF
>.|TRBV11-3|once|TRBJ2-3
TGTGCCAGCAGCTCACCCGATAACACAGATACGCAGTATTTT
CASSSPDNTDTQYF
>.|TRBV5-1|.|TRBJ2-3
TGCGCCAGCAGCCGGACGGCTAGCACAGATACGCAGTATTTT
CASSRTASTDTQYF
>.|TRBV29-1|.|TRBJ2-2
TGCAGCGGGACCCTATTAGCTGGGGAGCTGTTTTTT
CSGTLLAGELFF